This is a list of T cell receptor beta chains from one sample in a study of Graves' ophthalmopathy and Graves' hyperthyroidism. From the multiplex PCR reads, TCRdb called clonotypes with MiXCR, one entry per CDR3 protein. The sample has 580,000 or so distinct CDR3 sequences; about 40% are singletons. The sample was peripheral blood or thyroid tissue (not recorded which). These receptors all stem from an adult man with Graves' hyperthyroidism. The CDR3 runs from the conserved cysteine through the conserved F or W. A D gene is named only where the DNA matches it firmly. Part of the rows lack a size; the others show once, few, many or a class for expanded clones.

v_call	d_call	clone_size	j_call	cdr3_nt	cdr3_aa
TRBV5-1	TRBD2	few	TRBJ2-2	TGCGCCAGCAGCTCCCCGATAGCGGGAGTGCAAGACACCGGGGAGCTGTTTTTT	CASSSPIAGVQDTGELFF
TRBV2	-	-	TRBJ1-2	TGTGCCAGCAGTGAAAGGGCATCTGCTAACTATGGCTACACCTTC	CASSERASANYGYTF
TRBV19	-	many	TRBJ2-7	TGTGCCAGTAGTAACCGTCAGACATACGAGCAGTACTTC	CASSNRQTYEQYF
TRBV7-2	-	-	TRBJ2-5	TGTGCCAGCAGCTCCACCGGGAGATCCGAGACCCAGTACTTC	CASSSTGRSETQYF
TRBV29-1	-	many	TRBJ1-6	TGCAGCGGCCGAAAACAGGGATCGAATTCACCCCTCCACTTT	CSGRKQGSNSPLHF
TRBV29-1	-	-	TRBJ1-2	TGCAGCAGCGGCCATAGCGGCTACACCTTC	CSSGHSGYTF
TRBV18	-	-	TRBJ2-5	TGTGCCAGCTCACCACGTCGGGCAGAAGAGACCCAGTACTTC	CASSPRRAEETQYF
TRBV15	-	many	TRBJ2-7	TGTGCCACCAGTGCGGACGGCTACGAGCAGTACTTC	CATSADGYEQYF
TRBV12-5	-	few	TRBJ1-5	TGTGCTAGTGGGTCCTCAACAGCCGTTACAGGTGTCGGACAGCCCCAGCATTTT	CASGSSTAVTGVGQPQHF
TRBV7-6	TRBD1	-	TRBJ1-2	TGTGCCAGCAGCATCGGACAGGGGGCGCGTGGCTACACCTTC	CASSIGQGARGYTF
TRBV9	-	many	TRBJ1-6	TGTGCCAGCAGCGCCTCTAACCCTCAAGCTCCCCTCCACTTT	CASSASNPQAPLHF
TRBV10-3	-	-	TRBJ2-4	TGTGCCATCAGCAAACAGGGTTGGGACATTCAGTACTTC	CAISKQGWDIQYF
TRBV7-3	-	few	TRBJ1-1	TGTGCCAGCAGCCCCGCAGGGACGAACACTGAAGCTTTCTTT	CASSPAGTNTEAFF
TRBV29-1	TRBD1	few	TRBJ1-2	TGCAGCGTTGATAAGGGACAGGGGGCGCATATAGGAAATGGCTACACCTTC	CSVDKGQGAHIGNGYTF
TRBV7-9	TRBD1	once	TRBJ1-5	TGTGCCGGCAGCCTAAGATCAGGGGGACAGGCGGGTCAGCCCCAGCATTTT	CAGSLRSGGQAGQPQHF
TRBV7-6	-	many	TRBJ2-5	TGTGCCAGCAGCCATCCTGCAGAGACCCAGTACTTC	CASSHPAETQYF
TRBV5-1	-	many	TRBJ2-7	TGCGCCAGCAGCTTGGACGAGGGATGGGAGCAGTACTTC	CASSLDEGWEQYF
TRBV7-9	-	-	TRBJ1-4	TGTGCCAGCAGTACCGTTCGTGAAAAACTGTTTTTT	CASSTVREKLFF
TRBV29-1	-	many	TRBJ1-2	TGCAGCGTTGTCTGGGGGAATGGCTACACCTTC	CSVVWGNGYTF
TRBV3-1	-	-	TRBJ1-1	TGTGCCAGCAGCCAATTAGGGATGGGCACTGAAGCTTTCTTT	CASSQLGMGTEAFF
TRBV6-5	TRBD2	many	TRBJ2-7	TGTGCCAGCAGTGAGGGACTAGCGGCCTCCTACGAGCAGTACTTC	CASSEGLAASYEQYF
TRBV5-1	-	-	TRBJ1-2	TGCGCCTCTCGGATAGACAACTATGGCTACACCTTC	CASRIDNYGYTF
TRBV10-3	-	-	TRBJ1-1	TGTGCCATCAGTGAGTCGAGAGGATCCGGGGGCACGACTGAAGCTTTCTTT	CAISESRGSGGTTEAFF
TRBV29-1	-	-	TRBJ2-2	TGCAGCCTTGAGGGGGGAGGGTGGAGCACCGGGGAGCTGTTTTTT	CSLEGGGWSTGELFF
TRBV2	-	-	TRBJ2-5	TGTGCCAACGGTGAAGGTCGGGTTCATGAGACCCAGTACTTC	CANGEGRVHETQYF
TRBV2	-	-	TRBJ1-5	TGTGCCACCCGCCCGGCTCGGGGTTCGGAGACCCAGCATTTT	CATRPARGSETQHF
TRBV12-3/TRBV12-4	TRBD1	few	TRBJ2-2	TGTGCCAGCAGCCACGGACAGGGCTACCGCGGGGAGCTGTTTTTT	CASSHGQGYRGELFF
TRBV5-1	TRBD2	-	TRBJ2-5	TGCGCCAGCAGCTTCTTAGCGGGGTTGGGTAGTGGAGAGACCCAGTACTTC	CASSFLAGLGSGETQYF
TRBV24-1	-	few	TRBJ2-5	TGTGCCACCAGTGATCGAGGCACTTCCATAGAGAAGGAGACCCAGTACTTC	CATSDRGTSIEKETQYF
TRBV7-9	-	few	TRBJ2-7	TGCGCCAGCAGCCAAGCCGGGATCTCCTACGAGCAGTACTTC	CASSQAGISYEQYF
TRBV4-1	-	many	TRBJ2-7	TGCGCCAGCAGCCAAGATATGGGGCTCCTTTACTACGAGCAGTACTTC	CASSQDMGLLYYEQYF
TRBV11-2	-	-	TRBJ2-5	TGTGCCAGCAGCTTTTCTGGAACTAGGCTTGGAGAGACCCAGTACTTC	CASSFSGTRLGETQYF
TRBV10-2	TRBD1	-	TRBJ1-1	TGCGCCAGCAGGACAGGGTCGGGCACTGAAGCTTTCTTT	CASRTGSGTEAFF
TRBV10-3	TRBD1	few	TRBJ1-1	TGTGCCATCAGTGGGGGAGACAGGGCGGGCACTGAAGCTTTCTTT	CAISGGDRAGTEAFF
TRBV25-1	TRBD1	-	TRBJ1-5	TGTGCCAGCACCCAGGGGGTGGTACCTAGCAATCAGCCCCAGCATTTT	CASTQGVVPSNQPQHF
TRBV2	TRBD1	-	TRBJ1-5	TGTGCCAGCAGGGACAGGGAGACAGCCCAGCATTTT	CASRDRETAQHF
TRBV7-2	TRBD2	few	TRBJ2-7	TGTGCCAGCAGCTTTGGCCTGGCTGGCGGGGGGGCTGTTTACGAGCAGTACTTC	CASSFGLAGGGAVYEQYF
TRBV29-1	TRBD1	many	TRBJ2-2	TGCAGCGTTGTAAAGGGGACAGCGAACACCGGGGAGCTGTTTTTT	CSVVKGTANTGELFF
TRBV12-5	-	-	TRBJ1-5	TGTGCTAGTGGCCAATTTATGTCAAAGTATAGCAATCAGCCCCAGCATTTT	CASGQFMSKYSNQPQHF
TRBV9	-	many	TRBJ1-4	TGTGCCAGCAGCGTCACAGGTGAAAAACTGTTTTTT	CASSVTGEKLFF
TRBV19	-	many	TRBJ1-5	TGTGCCAGTAGTGTACGGGGTGGGTTCGCCCAGCATTTT	CASSVRGGFAQHF
TRBV4-1	-	-	TRBJ2-3	TGCGCCAGCAGCCAAGATTCAGGGTGGGGCACAGATACGCAGTATTTT	CASSQDSGWGTDTQYF
TRBV10-3	TRBD2	many	TRBJ2-7	TGTGCCATCAGAGGACTAGGCGGGTACGAGCAGTACTTC	CAIRGLGGYEQYF
TRBV5-1	TRBD2	many	TRBJ2-7	TGCGCCAGCAGCTTGGAGGCTAGCGGGATCTACGAGCAGTACTTC	CASSLEASGIYEQYF
TRBV25-1	TRBD2	-	TRBJ2-3	TGTGCCAGCACCAAGGGACTAGCGGGCGACTGGGGGAGCACAGATACGCAGTATTTT	CASTKGLAGDWGSTDTQYF
TRBV11-2	TRBD1	-	TRBJ1-2	TGTGCCAGCAGAAAGGACAGGCTCTATGGCTACACCTTC	CASRKDRLYGYTF
TRBV7-9	-	few	TRBJ2-3	TGTGCCAGCAGCTACGCCTATGGGGATACGCAGTATTTT	CASSYAYGDTQYF
TRBV29-1	TRBD1	once	TRBJ1-2	TGCAGCGTTGAAGTCCCCTACAGGGGGCTCGGCTACACCTTC	CSVEVPYRGLGYTF
TRBV10-3	TRBD1	many	TRBJ1-1	TGTGCCATCAGGCTGGACAGGGGGCGACCTGAAGCTTTCTTT	CAIRLDRGRPEAFF
TRBV12-3/TRBV12-4	-	many	TRBJ1-5	TGTGCCAGCAGTTTGACCAGGAATAGCAATCAGCCCCAGCATTTT	CASSLTRNSNQPQHF